The table lists the clone carrying this T cell receptor (beta chain) with a few counts. The target antigen is unknown. Other DNA sequences from this sample encode an identical CDR3 as well. This entry comes from a study of CD8+ T cells in alopecia areata. Across the whole study: Each of the treated patients was given oral tofacitinib, 5 to 10 mg twice daily, for moderate-to-severe alopecia areata. Findings of the study overall: Lesional scalp displayed greater clonality than normal scalp, most notably in alopecia totalis/universalis.

The sequencing template was cDNA reverse transcribed from extracted RNA. This table comes from immunoSEQ multiplex PCR, and its TCRdb copy is limited to in-frame clones, with some not included. The sample consists of 100,000 to 150,000 clones, roughly three fifths of them appearing once. This CDR3 contains 12 residues. Germline CDR1 reads SQVTM; CDR2 reads ANQGSEA. V lost 0 bases and J lost 4, with 7 bases in between. Here the sequenced sample was CD4+ T cells sorted from blood, taken at week 0. This clonotype was obtained from a human donor with alopecia areata. This chain uses TRBV29-1 with TRBJ2-7, with TRBD1 as a possible D gene (5 bases). The CDR3 region has the DNA TGCAGCGTTGAAGATCAGGGTTACGAGCAGTACTTC. Amino acid sequence: CSVEDQGYEQYF.